The 20 T cell receptor beta chains given below trace back to one sample, sequenced in a study of blood T cell repertoires in COVID-19. TCRdb's copy holds only in-frame clones and misses some; the assay was immunoSEQ multiplex PCR. The repertoire consists of roughly 270,000 clones, with approximately 85% occurring once and the leading ten covering roughly 9.1%. The sample consisted of peripheral blood. Source of these receptors: a young man with active or convalescent COVID-19.

The chain has TRBV28 and TRBJ1-2, with 8 bases fitting TRBD1. Germline lookup yields CDR1 MDHEN and CDR2 SYDVKM. J was trimmed by 8 bases and V by 7 bases; bases with no gene match: 9. The CDR3 totals 13 residues. CDR3 in amino acids: CASTKNRGWGYTF. The CDR3 nucleotides are TGTGCCAGCACCAAGAACAGGGGGTGGGGCTACACCTTC.

For this clone: Other DNA sequences in the sample encode the same CDR3. This chain joins TRBV19 and TRBJ1-5; perhaps TRBD1 as D (5 bases). Trimming shortened V by 3 bases and J by 2 bases, and 11 bases separated the two germline ends. Germline loops: CDR1 LNHDA, CDR2 SQIVND (reference sequence). CDR3 length: 15 amino acids. The CDR3 protein is CASSIGQGGNQPQHF. In nucleotides, the CDR3 is TGTGCCAGTAGTATTGGCCAGGGCGGCAATCAGCCCCAGCATTTT.

V usage is TRBV19 and J usage is TRBJ1-3, with D possibly matching TRBD1 (5 bases). This CDR3 region has 15 residues. V was cut by 4 bases and J by 4 bases, with 14 bases left in between. Germline loops: CDR1 LNHDA, CDR2 SQIVND (reference sequence). DNA of the CDR3: TGTGCCAGTAGTAACTTGATGCAGGGCGGAAACACCATATATTTT. This sequence encodes CASSNLMQGGNTIYF.

This clone was counted a single time. The chain links TRBV7-3 to TRBJ2-7, with D possibly matching TRBD1 (6 bases). Per the germline V gene, CDR1 is SGHTA and CDR2 is FQGTGA. V was clipped by 2 bases and J by 4 bases, with 9 bases between them. The CDR3 contains 13 residues. The CDR3 reads CASSLYRDYEQYF. CDR3 in DNA: TGTGCCAGCAGCTTATACAGGGATTACGAGCAGTACTTC.

The sample holds a few counts of this clone. V gene TRBV9 combines with J gene TRBJ2-2, with TRBD1 matching over 8 bases. Per germline, CDR1 SGDLS and CDR2 YYNGEE. V lost 5 bases, J lost 5 bases, and 14 bases stayed unmatched. The CDR3 has 17 amino acids. CDR3: CASSPGQGESRTGELFF. CDR3 coding DNA: TGTGCCAGCAGTCCTGGACAGGGTGAGAGTCGGACCGGGGAGCTGTTTTTT.

The chain carries TRBV15 and TRBJ1-1; 9 bases agree with TRBD1. The germline V gene has CDR1 LNHNV and CDR2 YYDKDF (reference sequence). With V trimmed by 1 base and J by 8 bases, 2 bases remained unmatched. The length of the CDR3 is 13 residues. DNA for the CDR3: TGTGCCACCAGCAGAGGGGACAGGGCGGAAGCTTTCTTT. Translated: CATSRGDRAEAFF.

V is TRBV9 and J is TRBJ1-5, with 9 bases fitting TRBD1. With V trimmed by 3 bases and J by 6 bases, 7 bases remained unmatched. Germline assignment: CDR1 SGDLS and CDR2 YYNGEE. The CDR3 covers 15 residues. Here the CDR3 reads CASSEYGQGSQPQHF. Here the CDR3 DNA reads TGTGCCAGCAGCGAATACGGACAGGGGAGTCAGCCCCAGCATTTT.

The count of this clone is one. The J gene is TRBJ1-1, the V gene TRBV11-2, with TRBD1 matching 8 bases. The CDR3 spans 14 residues. The V gene's germline CDR1 is SGHAT and CDR2 FQNNGV. Losses at the gene ends were 5 bases for V and 5 bases for J; bases not matched to a gene: 7. The CDR3 loop reads CASSRGQGGTEAFF. DNA of the CDR3: TGTGCCAGCAGCCGCGGACAGGGCGGGACTGAAGCTTTCTTT.

The chain recombines TRBV9 with TRBJ2-1, with TRBD2 identical over 11 bases. After removal of 4 bases from V and 7 bases from J, the junction contained 7 bases not matched to a gene. Germline V CDR1 and CDR2: SGDLS, YYNGEE. This CDR3 has 15 amino acids. The CDR3 nucleotides are TGTGCCAGCAGCTTCTTAGCGGGGGGGCCAAATGAGCAGTTCTTC. Translating it yields CASSFLAGGPNEQFF.

The gene calls are TRBV4-3 and TRBJ1-3; TRBD1 might be the D (5 bases). CDR1 is LGHNA, CDR2 YSLEER, per germline. The CDR3 sequence is 17 residues long. Trimming took off 4 bases at V and 0 bases at J, with 16 bases between the two ends. This chain's CDR3 is CASSPNWGDLSGNTIYF. As DNA, the CDR3 is TGCGCCAGCAGCCCTAACTGGGGGGACCTCTCTGGAAACACCATATATTTT.

The chain couples TRBV19 to TRBJ2-3; 11 positions match TRBD2. The CDR3 runs to 15 residues. Germline V gene sequence: CDR1 LNHDA, CDR2 SQIVND (reference sequence). V dropped 5 bases and J dropped 3; count of bases not matched to a gene: 4. For the CDR3, the DNA is TGTGCCAGTAGTGGCCGGACTAGCGGGACAGATACGCAGTATTTT. This translates into CASSGRTSGTDTQYF.

This clone appeared many times. V and J are TRBV4-2 and TRBJ1-6, with 8 bases matching TRBD1. This CDR3 is built from 15 residues. J lost 9 bases, V lost 0 bases, and 4 bases had no gene match. From germline, CDR1 is LGHNA and CDR2 YNFKEQ. Here the CDR3 reads CASSQDPGGFSPLHF. The CDR3, as DNA: TGTGCCAGCAGCCAAGATCCAGGGGGCTTTTCACCCCTCCACTTT.

V gene TRBV2 combines with J gene TRBJ1-1; D remains ambiguous. Germline V CDR1 and CDR2: SNHLY, FYNNEI. V dropped 8 bases and J dropped 3 bases, with 7 bases sitting between them. The CDR3 has 11 residues. The CDR3 is CASDIDTEAFF. DNA for the CDR3: TGTGCCAGCGACATCGACACTGAAGCTTTCTTT.

The chain combines TRBV4-1 with TRBJ2-4; the match to TRBD2 covers 16 bases. J gave up 4 bases and V 4 bases, and 7 bases lay outside the gene matches. The CDR3 extends over 18 amino acids. In germline, CDR1 is MGHRA, CDR2 YSYEKL. CDR3 nucleotides: TGCGCCAGCAGCCTGGGACTAGCGGGGGGGCGCTTTAAAAACATTCAGTACTTC. This sequence encodes CASSLGLAGGRFKNIQYF.

This chain uses TRBV29-1 with TRBJ1-1, with 9 bases fitting TRBD1. The CDR3 totals 12 residues. The trim removed 7 bases at V and 4 bases at J, leaving 4 bases unmatched. Germline V CDR1 and CDR2: SQVTM, ANQGSEA. The CDR3 sequence is CSGTGVPTEAFF. The CDR3 nucleotides read TGCAGCGGGACAGGGGTCCCCACTGAAGCTTTCTTT. The complete variable domain, with remaining parts taken from reference TRBV29-1 and TRBJ1-1, reads SAVISQKPSRDICQRGTSLTIQCQVDSQVTMMFWYRQQPGQSLTLIATANQGSEATYESGFVIDKFPISRPNLTFSTLTVSNMSPEDSSIYLCSGTGVPTEAFFGQGTRLTVV.

The chain combines TRBV19 with TRBJ1-5; D remains unclear. Per the germline V gene, CDR1 is LNHDA and CDR2 is SQIVND (reference sequence). The V gene lost 3 bases and the J gene lost 2 bases, with 11 bases spanning the gap. The CDR3 extends over 15 amino acids. CDR3: CASSIGESGNQPQHF. Here the CDR3 DNA reads TGTGCCAGTAGTATCGGAGAATCTGGCAATCAGCCCCAGCATTTT.

V is TRBV27 and J is TRBJ1-4, with 7 bases fitting TRBD1. After removal of 5 bases from V and 8 bases from J, the junction contained 11 bases not matched to a gene. CDR3 length: 15 amino acids. Germline V gives CDR1 MNHEY, CDR2 SMNVEV (reference sequence). The CDR3 loop reads CASSQRQGVREKLFF. The CDR3 coding sequence is TGTGCCAGCAGTCAGCGACAGGGAGTAAGGGAAAAACTGTTTTTT.

The chain combines TRBV10-2 with TRBJ2-2; TRBD2 matches 8 bases. Germline trimming cut 2 bases from V and 3 bases from J; bases unmatched to any gene: 2. Germline assignment: CDR1 WSHSY and CDR2 SAAADI. CDR3 length equals 15 residues. In DNA form, the CDR3 reads TGCGCCAGCAGTGAGCTAGCGGGTTACACCGGGGAGCTGTTTTTT. Translation: CASSELAGYTGELFF.

The chain employs TRBV5-1 and TRBJ2-1; D might be TRBD2 (5 bases). With 3 bases removed from V and 1 base from J, the gap between germline ends came to 17 bases. Germline loops: CDR1 SGHRS, CDR2 YFSETQ. CDR3 length: 17 residues. This CDR3 is CASSSQGGAGSYNEQFF. The DNA for the CDR3 is TGCGCCAGCAGCTCCCAAGGAGGCGCCGGGTCCTACAATGAGCAGTTCTTC.

In regard to this clone: Other DNA sequences from this sample encode an identical CDR3 as well. The gene calls are TRBV11-2 and TRBJ1-2, with TRBD1 as a possible D gene (5 bases). Germline CDR1 is SGHAT and CDR2 is FQNNGV. With 6 bases removed from V and 5 bases from J, the gap between germline ends came to 10 bases. CDR3 size: 12 residues. The chain's CDR3 is CASSPGGYGYTF. The CDR3 bases are TGTGCCAGCAGTCCCGGGGGTTATGGCTACACCTTC.